The 9 T cell receptor beta chains given below trace back to one sample, sequenced in a study of OX40 agonist ivuxolimab in advanced cancers. Method: immunoSEQ multiplex PCR; TCRdb's copy keeps in-frame clones and lacks some. This table holds 35,000 to 50,000 clones, 88% found once. This material consisted of CD4+ or CD8+ T cells sorted from blood, taken in a trial of the OX40 agonist ivuxolimab. The receptor source for this set is an adult with an advanced solid tumor such as melanoma, head and neck, liver or kidney cancer.

V gene TRBV19 combines with J gene TRBJ2-7; TRBD2 is a possible D gene (7 bases). The CDR3 extends over 13 amino acids. Germline V CDR1 and CDR2: LNHDA, SQIVND (reference sequence). V was pared by 4 bases and J by 6 bases, with 13 bases between. The CDR3 spells CASSTGGGGEQYF. CDR3 DNA: TGTGCCAGTAGTACGGGGGGCGGAGGCGAGCAGTACTTC.

The chain has TRBV6-6 and TRBJ2-2; the match to TRBD2 covers 13 bases. CDR1 and CDR2 from the germline V gene are MNHNY and SVGAGI (reference sequence). V shed 5 bases, J shed 7 bases, and the junction held 4 bases outside the gene matches. This CDR3 is 15 amino acids long. Here the CDR3 reads CASSRTSGRFGELFF. DNA of the CDR3: TGTGCCAGCAGTCGGACTAGCGGGAGATTCGGGGAGCTGTTTTTT.

V usage is TRBV7-3 and J usage is TRBJ2-2, with D unclear. Looked up from germline, CDR1 is SGHTA and CDR2 is FQGTGA. The CDR3 loop spans 18 amino acids. V lost 1 base to trimming and J lost 1 base, with 16 bases between them. The CDR3 spells CASSLMALGGVNTGELFF. The CDR3 nucleotides read TGTGCCAGCAGCTTAATGGCCCTTGGCGGAGTGAACACCGGGGAGCTGTTTTTT.

This clone was seen once. The chain links TRBV30 to TRBJ1-6; D is uncertain. The germline CDR1 and CDR2 sequences are GTSNPN and SVGIG (reference sequence). The CDR3 is made up of 17 amino acids. V dropped 4 bases and J dropped 0 bases, with 16 bases sitting between them. CDR3: CAWTDPGARSYNSPLHF. The CDR3 DNA follows: TGTGCCTGGACTGACCCGGGCGCACGCTCCTATAATTCACCCCTCCACTTT.

This clone was observed a handful of times. Other DNA sequences of this sample code for an identical CDR3. The chain carries TRBV29-1 and TRBJ2-7, with D perhaps matching TRBD2 (6 bases). This CDR3 is 12 amino acids long. V lost 0 bases and J lost 3, with 6 bases in between. CDR1 is SQVTM, CDR2 ANQGSEA, per germline. The CDR3, as DNA: TGCAGCGTTGAAGATAGCGGCTACGAGCAGTACTTC. As protein: CSVEDSGYEQYF.

In its sample, this clone was seen once. The rearrangement links TRBV9 to TRBJ2-7; 11 nucleotides align to TRBD2. The J segment lost 12 bases and the V segment lost 0 bases, leaving 8 bases of the junction unmatched. The CDR3 runs 14 residues. Germline CDR1 reads SGDLS; CDR2 reads YYNGEE. The CDR3 region has the DNA TGTGCCAGCAGCGTAGTTACTAGCGGGAGTCGTCGGTACTTC. Amino acid sequence: CASSVVTSGSRRYF.

The J gene is TRBJ2-2, the V gene TRBV25-1, with D unclear. The CDR3 spans 12 residues. V lost 4 bases and J lost 7, with 7 bases in between. Germline-derived CDR1 and CDR2 are MGHDK and SYGVNS. The CDR3 nucleotides read TGTGCCAGCAGTGGAGGTCTCGGGGAGCTGTTTTTT. Its protein product is CASSGGLGELFF. The full variable domain, with the rest looked up from reference TRBV25-1 and TRBJ2-2, is EADIYQTPRYLVIGTGKKITLECSQTMGHDKMYWYQQDPGMELHLIHYSYGVNSTEKGDLSSESTVSRIRTEHFPLTLESARPSHTSQYLCASSGGLGELFFGEGSRLTVL.

This rearrangement joins TRBV18 to TRBJ2-3, with 9 bases lining up with TRBD2. V lost 3 bases and J lost 4; bases outside the gene matches: 8. Germline V CDR1 and CDR2: KGHSH, LQKENI. This CDR3 is 16 amino acids long. The CDR3 sequence: CASSPIAAGGPDTQYF. CDR3 bases: TGTGCCAGCTCACCCATAGCAGCGGGAGGCCCAGATACGCAGTATTTT.

There are a few counts of this clone. This rearrangement joins TRBV7-9 to TRBJ1-2, with 8 bases that match TRBD1. The CDR3 length is 13 residues. The germline V gene has CDR1 SEHNR and CDR2 FQNEAQ (reference sequence). Trimming cost V 3 bases and J 3 bases; bases outside gene matches: 0. This CDR3 reads CASSLGQDYGYTF. The CDR3 region has the DNA TGTGCCAGCAGCTTGGGACAGGACTATGGCTACACCTTC. Full variable domain (rest looked up from reference TRBV7-9 and TRBJ1-2): DTGVSQNPRHKITKRGQNVTFRCDPISEHNRLYWYRQTLGQGPEFLTYFQNEAQLEKSRLLSDRFSAERPKGSFSTLEIQRTEQGDSAMYLCASSLGQDYGYTFGSGTRLTVV.